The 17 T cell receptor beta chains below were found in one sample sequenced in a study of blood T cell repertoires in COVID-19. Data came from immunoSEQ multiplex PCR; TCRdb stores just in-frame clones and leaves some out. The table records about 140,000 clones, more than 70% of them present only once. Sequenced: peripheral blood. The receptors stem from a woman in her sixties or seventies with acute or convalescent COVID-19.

CDR3 residues: CASSLVAPTGGRGGYTF. CDR3 DNA: TGTGCCAGCAGCTTAGTTGCCCCGACAGGGGGCCGCGGTGGCTACACCTTC. V gene TRBV11-2 combines with J gene TRBJ1-2; 10 bases are shared with TRBD1. Germline CDR1 is SGHAT and CDR2 is FQNNGV. This CDR3 has 17 amino acids. With 1 base clipped from V and 7 bases from J, the junction kept 12 bases outside the gene matches.

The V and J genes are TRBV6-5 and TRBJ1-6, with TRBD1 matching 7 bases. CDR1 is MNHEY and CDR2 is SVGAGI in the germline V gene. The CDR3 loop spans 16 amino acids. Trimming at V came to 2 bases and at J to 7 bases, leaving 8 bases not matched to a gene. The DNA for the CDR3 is TGTGCCAGCAGTTACAGACAGGGCAGTAAGAATTCACCCCTCCACTTT. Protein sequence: CASSYRQGSKNSPLHF.

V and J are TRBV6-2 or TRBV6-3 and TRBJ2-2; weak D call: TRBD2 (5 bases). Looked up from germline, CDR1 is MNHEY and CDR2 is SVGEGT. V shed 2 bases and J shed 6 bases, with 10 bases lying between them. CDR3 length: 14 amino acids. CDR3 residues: CASSYSRGSGELFF. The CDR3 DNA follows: TGTGCCAGCAGTTACAGCCGCGGGTCCGGGGAGCTGTTTTTT.

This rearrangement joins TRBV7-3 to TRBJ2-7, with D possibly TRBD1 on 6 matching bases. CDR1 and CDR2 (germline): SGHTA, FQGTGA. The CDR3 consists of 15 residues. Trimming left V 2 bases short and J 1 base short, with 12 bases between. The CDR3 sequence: CASSLGGRDSYEQYF. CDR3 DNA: TGTGCCAGCAGCTTAGGGGGCAGGGATTCCTACGAGCAGTACTTC.

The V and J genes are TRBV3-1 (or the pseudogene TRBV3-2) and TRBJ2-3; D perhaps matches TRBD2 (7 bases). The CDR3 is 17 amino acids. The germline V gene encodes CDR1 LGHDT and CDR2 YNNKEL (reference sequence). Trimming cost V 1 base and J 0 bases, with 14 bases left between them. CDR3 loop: CASSQGGGGLSTDTQYF. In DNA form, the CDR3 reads TGTGCCAGCAGCCAAGGGGGCGGGGGCCTTAGCACAGATACGCAGTATTTT.

CDR3 nucleotides: TGTGCCAGCAGTCCCGTAGCTGAAGCTTTCTTT. As protein: CASSPVAEAFF. The chain recombines TRBV6-5 with TRBJ1-1, with unresolved D. CDR3 length: 11 residues. CDR1 and CDR2 (germline): MNHEY, SVGAGI. Between the trimmed V and J ends, which lost 5 bases and 6 bases, there was a span of 7 bases.

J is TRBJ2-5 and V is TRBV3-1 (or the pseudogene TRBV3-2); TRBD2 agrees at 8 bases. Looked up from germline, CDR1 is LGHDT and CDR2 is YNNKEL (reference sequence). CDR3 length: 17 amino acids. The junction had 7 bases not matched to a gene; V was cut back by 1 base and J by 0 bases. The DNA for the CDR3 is TGTGCCAGCAGCCAAGCTCTTCGGGGGGGGTACCAAGAGACCCAGTACTTC. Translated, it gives CASSQALRGGYQETQYF.

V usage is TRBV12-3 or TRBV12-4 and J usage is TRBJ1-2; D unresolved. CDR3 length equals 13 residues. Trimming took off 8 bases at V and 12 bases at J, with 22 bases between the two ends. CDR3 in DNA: TGTGCCAGCCAACGAGGTCGGGAAGATTGTCACACCTTC. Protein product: CASQRGREDCHTF.

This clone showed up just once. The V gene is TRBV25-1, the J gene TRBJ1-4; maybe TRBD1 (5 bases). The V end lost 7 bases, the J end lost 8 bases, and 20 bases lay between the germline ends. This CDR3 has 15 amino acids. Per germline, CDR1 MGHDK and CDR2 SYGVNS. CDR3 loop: CASTGIGREGEKLFF. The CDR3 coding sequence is TGTGCCAGCACCGGAATCGGGAGGGAGGGGGAAAAACTGTTTTTT.

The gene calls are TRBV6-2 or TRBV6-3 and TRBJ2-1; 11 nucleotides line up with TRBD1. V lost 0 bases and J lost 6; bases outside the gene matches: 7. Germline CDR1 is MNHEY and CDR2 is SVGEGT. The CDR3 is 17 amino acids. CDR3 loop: CASSYSRTGGVLNEQFF. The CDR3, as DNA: TGTGCCAGCAGTTACTCCAGGACAGGGGGCGTTCTCAATGAGCAGTTCTTC.

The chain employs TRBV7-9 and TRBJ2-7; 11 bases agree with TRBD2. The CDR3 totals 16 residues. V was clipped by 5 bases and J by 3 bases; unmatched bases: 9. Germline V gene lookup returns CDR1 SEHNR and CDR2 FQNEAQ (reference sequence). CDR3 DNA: TGTGCCAGCAGCCCCACCGGGACTAGCGGATACTACGAGCAGTACTTC. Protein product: CASSPTGTSGYYEQYF.

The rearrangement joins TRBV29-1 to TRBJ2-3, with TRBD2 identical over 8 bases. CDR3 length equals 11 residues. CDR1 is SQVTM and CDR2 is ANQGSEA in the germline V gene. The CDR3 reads CSGGIQDTQYF. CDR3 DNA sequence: TGCTCGGGGGGGATCCAAGATACGCAGTATTTT.

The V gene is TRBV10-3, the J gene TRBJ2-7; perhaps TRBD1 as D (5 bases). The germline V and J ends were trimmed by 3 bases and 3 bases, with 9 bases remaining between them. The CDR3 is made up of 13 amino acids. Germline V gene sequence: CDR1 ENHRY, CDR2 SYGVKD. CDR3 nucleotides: TGTGCCATCAGTGAAGGCAGGGACTACGAGCAGTACTTC. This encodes CAISEGRDYEQYF.

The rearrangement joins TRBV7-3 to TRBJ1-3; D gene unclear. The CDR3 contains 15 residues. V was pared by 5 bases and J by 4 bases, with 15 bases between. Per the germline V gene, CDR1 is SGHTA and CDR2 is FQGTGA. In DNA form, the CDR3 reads TGTGCCAGCAGCCCCCGGGCAGGCGGGGGAAACACCATATATTTT. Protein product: CASSPRAGGGNTIYF. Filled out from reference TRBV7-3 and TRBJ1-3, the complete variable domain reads GAGVSQTPSNKVTEKGKYVELRCDPISGHTALYWYRQSLGQGPEFLIYFQGTGAADDSGLPNDRFFAVRPEGSVSTLKIQRTERGDSAVYLCASSPRAGGGNTIYFGEGSWLTVV.

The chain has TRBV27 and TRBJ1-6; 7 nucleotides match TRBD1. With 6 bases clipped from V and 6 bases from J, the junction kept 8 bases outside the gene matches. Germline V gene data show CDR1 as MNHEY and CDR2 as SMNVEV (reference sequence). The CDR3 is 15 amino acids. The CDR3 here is CASRGTASGNSPLHF. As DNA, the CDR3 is TGTGCCAGCAGGGGGACAGCCTCCGGTAATTCACCCCTCCACTTT.

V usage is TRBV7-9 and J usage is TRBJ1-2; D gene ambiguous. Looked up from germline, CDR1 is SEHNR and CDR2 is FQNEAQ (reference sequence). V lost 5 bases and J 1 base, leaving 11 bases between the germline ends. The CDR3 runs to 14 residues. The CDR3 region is CASSPWEDNYGYTF. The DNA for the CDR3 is TGTGCCAGCAGCCCCTGGGAGGATAACTATGGCTACACCTTC.

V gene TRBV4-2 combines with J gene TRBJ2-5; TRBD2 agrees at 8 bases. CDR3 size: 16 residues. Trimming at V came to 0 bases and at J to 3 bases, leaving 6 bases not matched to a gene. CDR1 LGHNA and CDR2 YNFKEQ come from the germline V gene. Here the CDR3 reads CASSQESSGGEETQYF. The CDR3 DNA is TGTGCCAGCAGCCAAGAGTCAAGCGGGGGAGAAGAGACCCAGTACTTC.